This is a list of T cell receptor beta chains from one sample in a study of CD8 T cells in ankylosing spondylitis. TCRdb itself ran the 5' RACE reads through MiXCR, one entry per CDR3 protein. The profile shows under 200,000 distinct CDR3 sequences, approximately 10% of them singletons. The material sequenced was blood, either unsorted or a sorted T cell fraction (not recorded which). Receptors were obtained from a male donor with ankylosing spondylitis or in good health (not recorded which). Both conserved end residues are part of each CDR3. A D gene is named only where the DNA matches it firmly. Size values are once, few and many counts, or a class for expanded clones, and some rows have none.

v_call	j_call	cdr3_length	clone_size	d_call	cdr3_nt	cdr3_aa
TRBV28	TRBJ1-6	14	.	.	TGTGCCAGCAGGGTTGGGAGTTCTAATTCACCCCTCCACTTT	CASRVGSSNSPLHF
TRBV10-2	TRBJ2-7	15	few	.	TGCGCCAGCAGTCCCCGGGACTTATTCACCTACGAGCAGTACTTC	CASSPRDLFTYEQYF
TRBV27	TRBJ2-5	15	.	TRBD1	TGTGCCAGCAGTCCTCGCCTTCAGGGGGCAGAGACCCAGTACTTC	CASSPRLQGAETQYF
TRBV4-2	TRBJ2-7	19	many	TRBD2	TGTGCCAGCAGCCAAGATCTAGGTAGCGGGAGGGCCGTAAGCTACGAGCAGTACTTC	CASSQDLGSGRAVSYEQYF
TRBV4-3	TRBJ2-2	17	.	TRBD2	TGCGCCAGCAGCCAATTAGGACTAGCGGCGAACACCGGGGAGCTGTTTTTT	CASSQLGLAANTGELFF
TRBV3-1	TRBJ2-1	11	many	.	TGTGCCAGCAGGAGGGACAATGAGCAGTTCTTC	CASRRDNEQFF
TRBV20-1	TRBJ2-7	14	many	TRBD1	TGCAGTGCTAGAGGACAGGGCCTTCCCTACGAGCAGTACTTC	CSARGQGLPYEQYF
TRBV6-2/TRBV6-3	TRBJ1-3	18	many	.	TGTGCCAGCAGCTATACCCCTTTGCGGGGGATCAAGCGAAACACCATATATTTT	CASSYTPLRGIKRNTIYF
TRBV20-1	TRBJ2-7	14	few	.	TGCAGTGCTAGCCCCGGGACTTACTCCTACGAGCAGTACTTC	CSASPGTYSYEQYF
TRBV7-2	TRBJ2-3	15	.	TRBD2	TGTGCCAGCAGCGTGACTAGCGGGCCCACAGATACGCAGTATTTT	CASSVTSGPTDTQYF
TRBV4-2	TRBJ2-7	15	.	TRBD2	TGTGCCAGCAGCCCTCCCGCTAGCGGGACCTACGAGCAGTACTTC	CASSPPASGTYEQYF
TRBV10-3	TRBJ2-1	12	many	.	TGTGCCATCGGAGGGACCGATAATGAGCAGTTCTTC	CAIGGTDNEQFF
TRBV20-1	TRBJ1-6	14	few	TRBD1	TGCAGTGCCCGCCGGGGACAGGAAGATTCACCCCTCCACTTT	CSARRGQEDSPLHF
TRBV3-1	TRBJ2-5	15	.	.	TGTGCCAGCAGCCAAGATAAGCGATCCCAAGAGACCCAGTACTTC	CASSQDKRSQETQYF
TRBV7-6	TRBJ2-1	13	few	.	TGTGCCAGCAGCCCCTATCCCTACAATGAGCAGTTCTTC	CASSPYPYNEQFF
TRBV10-3	TRBJ2-1	11	many	.	TGTGCCAGCGTACTAGACCAAGAGCAGTTCTTC	CASVLDQEQFF
TRBV5-5	TRBJ2-3	13	many	.	TGTGCCAGCAGCGTTCGAGTCACAGATACGCAGTATTTT	CASSVRVTDTQYF
TRBV7-9	TRBJ2-7	11	.	.	TGTGCCAGCCTAGGAGTTTACGAGCAGTACTTC	CASLGVYEQYF
TRBV5-1	TRBJ1-1	13	many	.	TGCGCCAGCCGCGACACTTTGAACACTGAAGCTTTCTTT	CASRDTLNTEAFF
TRBV7-6	TRBJ1-6	18	.	TRBD1	TGTGCCAGCAGCTTATCAGCTATGGGGACAGACTATAATTCACCCCTCCACTTT	CASSLSAMGTDYNSPLHF
TRBV5-1	TRBJ1-2	12	many	.	TGCGCCAGCAGCCTCAACACCCAGGGCTACACCTTC	CASSLNTQGYTF
TRBV12-3/TRBV12-4	TRBJ2-1	19	.	TRBD2	TGTGCCAGCAGTTATAAGGGACTAGCGGGGGGCCTGTCCTACAATGAGCAGTTCTTC	CASSYKGLAGGLSYNEQFF
TRBV10-3	TRBJ1-1	14	.	.	TGTGCCATCAGGGGGGAAACGGAAGACACTGAAGCTTTCTTT	CAIRGETEDTEAFF
TRBV10-3	TRBJ2-7	13	few	TRBD2	TGTGCCATCAGCGTAGCGGGAGGGGACGAGCAGTACTTC	CAISVAGGDEQYF
TRBV29-1	TRBJ1-1	11	many	TRBD1	TGCAGCGTACAGGGGAATGGTGAAGCTTTCTTT	CSVQGNGEAFF
TRBV12-3/TRBV12-4	TRBJ2-7	12	many	.	TGTGCCAGCAGTTTACAGGGGTACGAGCAGTACTTC	CASSLQGYEQYF
TRBV6-2/TRBV6-3	TRBJ1-5	15	few	TRBD1	TGTGCCAGCACCCTAAGGACAGGGAATAATCAGCCCCAGCATTTT	CASTLRTGNNQPQHF
TRBV7-2	TRBJ1-1	14	few	.	TGTGCCAGCTCAACTCTGGACAGCAACACTGAAGCTTTCTTT	CASSTLDSNTEAFF
TRBV2	TRBJ1-1	17	many	TRBD1	TGTGCCAGCAGCGACAAGGGGACAGGGTTATCGAACACTGAAGCTTTCTTT	CASSDKGTGLSNTEAFF